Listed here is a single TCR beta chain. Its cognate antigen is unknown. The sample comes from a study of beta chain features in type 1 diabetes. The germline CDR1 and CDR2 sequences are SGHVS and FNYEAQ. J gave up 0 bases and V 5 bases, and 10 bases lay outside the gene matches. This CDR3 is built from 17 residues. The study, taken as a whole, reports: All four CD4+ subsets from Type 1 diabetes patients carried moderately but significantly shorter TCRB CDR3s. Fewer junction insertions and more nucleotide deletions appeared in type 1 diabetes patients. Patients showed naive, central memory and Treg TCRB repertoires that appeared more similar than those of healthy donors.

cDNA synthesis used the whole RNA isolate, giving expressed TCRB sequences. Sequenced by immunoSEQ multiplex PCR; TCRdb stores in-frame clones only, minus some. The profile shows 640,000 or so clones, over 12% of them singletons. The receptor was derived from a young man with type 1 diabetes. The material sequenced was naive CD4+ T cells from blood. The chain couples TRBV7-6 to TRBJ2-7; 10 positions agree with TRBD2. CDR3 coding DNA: TGTGCCAGCAGCCCCGGACCCCCTAGCGGGAGCTCCTACGAGCAGTACTTC. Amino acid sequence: CASSPGPPSGSSYEQYF.